The next 27 T cell receptor beta chains were all read from a single sample in a study of blood T cell repertoires in COVID-19. Assay used: immunoSEQ multiplex PCR; TCRdb lists only in-frame clones, some missing. The data show 150,000 to 180,000 clones, roughly 84% seen once. Material for sequencing was peripheral blood. All receptors derive from a man aged 55 to 70 with COVID-19, enrolled during active disease.

The gene calls are TRBV28 and TRBJ2-2, with D hard to call. Trimming shortened V by 2 bases and J by 6 bases, and 19 bases separated the two germline ends. Per the germline V gene, CDR1 is MDHEN and CDR2 is SYDVKM. The CDR3 consists of 17 residues. In DNA, the CDR3 is TGTGCCAGCAGTTTAACCCTAGGTCTCCCTCTCGCCGGGGAGCTGTTTTTT. This encodes CASSLTLGLPLAGELFF.

The rearrangement uses TRBV28 and TRBJ1-2; D is perhaps TRBD1 (5 bases). CDR3 size: 13 residues. V lost 2 bases to trimming and J lost 8 bases, with 12 bases between them. Germline V lookup: CDR1 MDHEN, CDR2 SYDVKM. The CDR3 DNA sequence: TGTGCCAGCAGTTTAAGGCAGGGAAGGGGCTACACCTTC. This translates into CASSLRQGRGYTF.

This chain uses TRBV12-3 or TRBV12-4 with TRBJ1-2, with 8 bases fitting TRBD1. The V and J ends lost 2 bases and 4 bases, in that order; junction bases with no gene match: 0. The CDR3 spans 13 residues. This CDR3 reads CASSLTGGYGYTF. CDR3 DNA sequence: TGTGCCAGCAGTTTAACAGGGGGCTATGGCTACACCTTC.

The chain recombines TRBV7-2 with TRBJ1-2; 9 nucleotides agree with TRBD1. Germline V gene sequence: CDR1 SGHTA, CDR2 FQGNSA. Trimming removed 4 bases from V and 9 bases from J; junction bases left unmatched: 3. This CDR3 comprises 12 residues. Here the CDR3 DNA reads TGTGCCAGCAGCTGGGGACAGGGAAGCTACACCTTC. Its translation is CASSWGQGSYTF.

CDR3 sequence: CASSLLGGGITEAFF. Here the CDR3 DNA reads TGTGCCAGCAGCTTACTGGGCGGGGGCATTACTGAAGCTTTCTTT. The chain uses TRBV7-2 and TRBJ1-1, with D possibly TRBD1 on 6 matching bases. With 2 bases removed from V and 5 bases from J, the gap between germline ends came to 15 bases. The length of the CDR3 is 15 residues. Germline CDR1 is SGHTA and CDR2 is FQGNSA.

The genes are TRBV30 and TRBJ2-7, with 8 nucleotides matching TRBD1. The J segment lost 3 bases and the V segment lost 4 bases, leaving 5 bases of the junction unmatched. Germline V gene sequence: CDR1 GTSNPN, CDR2 SVGIG (reference sequence). This CDR3 region has 13 residues. The CDR3 spells CAWTSRGLYEQYF. The CDR3 bases are TGTGCCTGGACATCCAGGGGGCTCTACGAGCAGTACTTC.

The V call is TRBV19, the J call TRBJ2-2, with D perhaps TRBD1 (6 bases). The CDR3 length is 15 residues. The germline CDR1 and CDR2 sequences are LNHDA and SQIVND (reference sequence). V lost 3 bases, J lost 5 bases, and 13 bases lay in between. The CDR3 nucleotides are TGTGCCAGTAGTATTAGCAGGGGAATGACCGGGGAGCTGTTTTTT. This gives the protein CASSISRGMTGELFF.

The chain joins TRBV20-1 to TRBJ1-5; 8 bases map to TRBD1. CDR1 and CDR2 (germline): DFQATT, SNEGSKA (reference sequence). The CDR3 consists of 11 residues. V trimming: 7 bases; J trimming: 7 bases; junction bases outside the gene matches: 3. The CDR3 sequence is CSVGQGQPQHF. CDR3 bases: TGCAGTGTCGGACAGGGCCAGCCCCAGCATTTT.

The rearrangement joins TRBV25-1 to TRBJ2-1; 7 nucleotides line up with TRBD2. J was trimmed by 7 bases and V by 1 base; bases with no gene match: 16. The CDR3 is 18 amino acids. The germline gives CDR1 MGHDK, CDR2 SYGVNS. This CDR3 reads CASSEFGGRERGRNEQFF. CDR3 DNA: TGTGCCAGCAGTGAATTCGGGGGGAGGGAGAGGGGAAGGAATGAGCAGTTCTTC.

The CDR3 DNA reads TGTGCCAGCAGTTTAGGCCGTGGAGCTTTCTTT. Translating it yields CASSLGRGAFF. The V gene is TRBV28, the J gene TRBJ1-1; D remains ambiguous. CDR1 and CDR2 (germline): MDHEN, SYDVKM. Trimming removed 2 bases from V and 10 bases from J, with 8 bases in between. This CDR3 comprises 11 residues.

The gene calls are TRBV19 and TRBJ2-7, with TRBD2 identical over 9 bases. The length of the CDR3 is 15 residues. V gave up 5 bases and J gave up 5 bases; unmatched junction bases: 10. Germline lookup yields CDR1 LNHDA and CDR2 SQIVND (reference sequence). CDR3 loop: CASSPLGGREDEQYF. CDR3 in DNA: TGTGCCAGTAGTCCTCTCGGCGGGAGGGAGGACGAGCAGTACTTC.

The rearrangement links TRBV7-2 to TRBJ2-1; 14 nucleotides line up with TRBD2. V shed 4 bases and J 8 bases; nucleotides not matched to a gene: 1. The CDR3 sequence is 14 residues long. Germline V lookup: CDR1 SGHTA, CDR2 FQGNSA. In DNA form, the CDR3 reads TGTGCCAGCAGCTCGGGACTAGCGGGGGATGAGCAGTTCTTC. Protein sequence: CASSSGLAGDEQFF. The variable domain in full, completed from reference TRBV7-2 and TRBJ2-1, reads GAGVSQSPSNKVTEKGKDVELRCDPISGHTALYWYRQSLGQGLEFLIYFQGNSAPDKSGLPSDRFSAERTGGSVSTLTIQRTQQEDSAVYLCASSSGLAGDEQFFGPGTRLTVL.

The chain combines TRBV2 with TRBJ2-2; 10 bases line up with TRBD1. V lost 4 bases, J lost 3 bases, and 11 bases stayed unmatched. Germline V CDR1 and CDR2: SNHLY, FYNNEI. This CDR3 comprises 18 residues. CDR3 loop: CASSVSPWTGGDTGELFF. In nucleotides, the CDR3 is TGTGCCAGCAGTGTTAGCCCATGGACAGGGGGGGACACCGGGGAGCTGTTTTTT.

The J gene is TRBJ2-7, the V gene TRBV5-1, with TRBD2 matching over 8 bases. The CDR3 runs 16 residues. Germline lookup yields CDR1 SGHRS and CDR2 YFSETQ. Trimming at V came to 0 bases and at J to 2 bases, leaving 7 bases not matched to a gene. The CDR3 loop reads CASSLDAGGVTYEQYF. The CDR3 DNA reads TGCGCCAGCAGCTTGGATGCGGGAGGCGTGACCTACGAGCAGTACTTC.

The V call is TRBV19, the J call TRBJ1-2; D is perhaps TRBD1 (6 bases). This CDR3 contains 15 residues. V was trimmed by 4 bases and J by 5 bases, leaving 17 bases between them. Germline V gene sequence: CDR1 LNHDA, CDR2 SQIVND (reference sequence). The CDR3, as DNA: TGTGCCAGTAGTAAATCAGGGGCCCGAGGATATGGCTACACCTTC. Encoded protein: CASSKSGARGYGYTF.

The V and J genes are TRBV12-3 or TRBV12-4 and TRBJ2-7, with 8 bases aligning to TRBD1. The CDR3 is made up of 13 amino acids. Trimming cost V 8 bases and J 3 bases; bases outside gene matches: 6. Written as DNA, the CDR3 is TGTGCCAGCCAGGACAGGGTTTACTACGAGCAGTACTTC. Its protein is CASQDRVYYEQYF.

The chain has TRBV4-1 and TRBJ1-1; TRBD1 agrees at 8 bases. V lost 0 bases and J lost 5; bases outside the gene matches: 11. The CDR3 spans 17 residues. CDR1 is MGHRA, CDR2 YSYEKL, per germline. CDR3 amino acids: CASSQDRPGGVRTEAFF. CDR3 bases: TGCGCCAGCAGCCAAGATCGCCCAGGGGGCGTGAGAACTGAAGCTTTCTTT.

The rearrangement uses TRBV2 and TRBJ1-4, with TRBD1 as a possible D gene (5 bases). The germline V and J ends were trimmed by 6 bases and 4 bases, with 15 bases remaining between them. This CDR3 has 15 amino acids. Germline-derived CDR1 and CDR2 are SNHLY and FYNNEI. The CDR3 nucleotides read TGTGCCAGCAGGATACCCAGGGTATATAATGAAAAACTGTTTTTT. Protein product: CASRIPRVYNEKLFF.

This chain links TRBV5-4 with TRBJ1-2, with 9 nucleotides matching TRBD1. CDR3 size: 15 residues. The V and J ends lost 5 bases and 7 bases, in that order; junction bases with no gene match: 12. Germline V gives CDR1 SGHNT, CDR2 YYREEE (reference sequence). CDR3 sequence (DNA): TGTGCCAGCAGTCCTGTTCCGGGACAGGGACTTGGCTACACCTTC. Encoded protein: CASSPVPGQGLGYTF.

The count of this clone is one. The chain joins TRBV20-1 to TRBJ2-7; 12 nucleotides line up with TRBD1. Trimming at V came to 3 bases and at J to 4 bases, leaving 16 bases not matched to a gene. CDR3 length: 18 amino acids. Per germline, CDR1 DFQATT and CDR2 SNEGSKA (reference sequence). The DNA of the CDR3 is TGCAGTGCTAGTCCCGTCCCGGGACAGGGGGCGGGTTCGTACGAGCAGTACTTC. It codes for CSASPVPGQGAGSYEQYF.

The rearrangement joins TRBV7-2 to TRBJ2-1; 13 positions agree with TRBD2. The CDR3 runs 18 residues. Germline V gene lookup returns CDR1 SGHTA and CDR2 FQGNSA. The V gene end was trimmed by 5 bases and the J gene end by 2 bases; junction bases not matched to a gene: 9. Here the CDR3 DNA reads TGTGCCAGCAGCAAACGAGGGACTAGCGGGACCACCTACAATGAGCAGTTCTTC. This gives the protein CASSKRGTSGTTYNEQFF.

The chain has TRBV14 and TRBJ1-1, with D hard to call. The V gene lost 4 bases and the J gene lost 4 bases, with 13 bases spanning the gap. The V gene's germline CDR1 is SGHDN and CDR2 FVKESK. This CDR3 is built from 14 residues. CDR3 protein: CASSLGIPGTEAFF. The CDR3 coding sequence is TGTGCCAGCAGCCTCGGGATCCCAGGCACTGAAGCTTTCTTT.

The genes are TRBV10-3 and TRBJ1-2; D unresolved. Germline assignment: CDR1 ENHRY and CDR2 SYGVKD. The CDR3 has 12 amino acids. Trimming took off 4 bases at V and 5 bases at J, with 8 bases between the two ends. In DNA form, the CDR3 reads TGTGCCATCAGTGTCGGGGATTATGGCTACACCTTC. This gives the protein CAISVGDYGYTF.

This clone has ten or more counts. V and J are TRBV30 and TRBJ1-6, with D perhaps TRBD1 (5 bases). Trimming removed 1 base from V and 9 bases from J, with 7 bases in between. The CDR3 covers 12 residues. CDR1 GTSNPN and CDR2 SVGIG come from the germline V gene (reference sequence). CDR3 residues: CAWSGGGSPLHF. The CDR3 DNA reads TGTGCCTGGAGTGGCGGGGGTTCACCCCTCCACTTT.

The V and J genes are TRBV11-1 and TRBJ1-2; D is ambiguous. Trimming removed 1 base from V and 7 bases from J, with 16 bases in between. In germline, CDR1 is SGHAT, CDR2 FQDESV (reference sequence). The CDR3 runs to 15 residues. The CDR3 sequence: CASSLGTGSHSGYTF. CDR3 DNA sequence: TGTGCCAGCAGCTTAGGCACGGGGAGTCACAGTGGCTACACCTTC.

This CDR3 reads CASSALWQAGYTF. In nucleotides, the CDR3 is TGTGCCAGCAGTGCCCTTTGGCAGGCCGGCTACACCTTC. This rearrangement joins TRBV25-1 to TRBJ1-2; D is unclear. Trimming left V 4 bases short and J 8 bases short, with 14 bases between. CDR1 is MGHDK, CDR2 SYGVNS, per germline. The CDR3 extends over 13 amino acids.

As concerns this clone: This sample also contains other DNA sequences that code for the same CDR3. The chain combines TRBV7-9 with TRBJ2-7, with D possibly being TRBD1 (5 bases). The V gene's germline CDR1 is SEHNR and CDR2 FQNEAQ (reference sequence). The germline V and J ends were trimmed by 2 bases and 3 bases, with 5 bases remaining between them. The CDR3 covers 12 residues. CDR3 DNA: TGTGCCAGCAGCTTAAGGGGCTACGAGCAGTACTTC. This encodes CASSLRGYEQYF.